Listed below are T cell receptor beta chains from one sample, sequenced in a study of OX40 agonist ivuxolimab in advanced cancers. Produced via immunoSEQ multiplex PCR; TCRdb's table is partial and in-frame only. Among 72,000 or so clones listed, about 84% were seen once. This material consisted of CD4+ or CD8+ T cells sorted from blood, taken in a trial of the OX40 agonist ivuxolimab. Every receptor here comes from an adult with an advanced solid tumor such as melanoma, head and neck, liver or kidney cancer. CDR3s leave out the opening cysteine and the closing phenylalanine or tryptophan. Fields, in order: V gene, CDR3 protein.

TRBV7-3,ASSFLGGAGELF
TRBV11-2,ASSLGYGGSAYGYT
TRBV29-1,SVVSGDRGPGANVLT
TRBV19,ASTEIQGAVSASGYT
TRBV6-5,ASSYSGAVNTEAF
TRBV6-6,ASSYSGQDQPQH
TRBV30,AGNRDSTYNEQF
TRBV5-1,ASSLGLAGVGEQY
TRBV19,ASSSQGGNNSPLH
TRBV5-6,ASSADRGRSHGYT
TRBV5-1,ASSWGGNQPQH
TRBV7-2,ASSPGTVNTEAF
TRBV7-3,ASSFAAGGTYEQY